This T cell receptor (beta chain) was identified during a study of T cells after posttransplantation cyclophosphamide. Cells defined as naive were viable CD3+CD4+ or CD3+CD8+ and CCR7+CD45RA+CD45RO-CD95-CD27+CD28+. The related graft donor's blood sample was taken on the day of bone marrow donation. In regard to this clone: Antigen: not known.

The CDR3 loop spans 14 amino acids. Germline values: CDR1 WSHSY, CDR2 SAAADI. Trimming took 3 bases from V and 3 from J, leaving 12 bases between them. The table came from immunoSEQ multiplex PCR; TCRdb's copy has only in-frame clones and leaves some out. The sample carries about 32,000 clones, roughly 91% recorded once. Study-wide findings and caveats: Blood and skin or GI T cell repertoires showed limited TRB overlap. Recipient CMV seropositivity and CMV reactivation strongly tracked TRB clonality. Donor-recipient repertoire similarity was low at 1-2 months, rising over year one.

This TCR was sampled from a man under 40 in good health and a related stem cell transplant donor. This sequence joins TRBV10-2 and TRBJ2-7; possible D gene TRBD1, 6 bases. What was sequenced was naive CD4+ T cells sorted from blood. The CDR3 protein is CASSDTGTYYEQYF. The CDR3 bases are TGCGCCAGCAGTGACACCGGGACATACTACGAGCAGTACTTC.